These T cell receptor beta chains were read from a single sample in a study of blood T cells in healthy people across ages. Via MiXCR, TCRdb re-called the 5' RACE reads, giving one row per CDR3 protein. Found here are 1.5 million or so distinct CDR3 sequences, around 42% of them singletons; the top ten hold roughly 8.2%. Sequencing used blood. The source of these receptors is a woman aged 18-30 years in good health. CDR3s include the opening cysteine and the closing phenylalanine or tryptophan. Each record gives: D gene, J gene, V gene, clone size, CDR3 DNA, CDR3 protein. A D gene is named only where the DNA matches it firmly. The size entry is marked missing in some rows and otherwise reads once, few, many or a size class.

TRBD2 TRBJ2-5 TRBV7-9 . TGTGCCAGCAGCTTTGAGCCCGGGACTAGCGGACAAGAGACCCAGTACTTC CASSFEPGTSGQETQYF
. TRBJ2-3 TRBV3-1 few TGTGCCAGCACCAAAACGTCTAGCACAGATACGCAGTATTTT CASTKTSSTDTQYF
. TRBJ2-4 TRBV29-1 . TGCAGCGTTGAAGATCCCCAGGGCACACTCTCCCACAATGAGCAGTACTTC CSVEDPQGTLSHNEQYF
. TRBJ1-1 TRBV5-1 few TGCGCCAGCAGCTTTGTGGAGAACACTGAAGCTTTCTTT CASSFVENTEAFF
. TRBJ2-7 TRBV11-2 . TGTGTCAGCAGCCTGTTCAGCGAGCAGTACTTC CVSSLFSEQYF
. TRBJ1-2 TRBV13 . TGTGCCAGCAGCCTAACCTCTCTGTACAGGGTGAATGGCTACACCTTC CASSLTSLYRVNGYTF
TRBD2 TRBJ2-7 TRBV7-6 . TGTGTCAGCAGCTTAAGTGTCCGGGCGGGAGGAAACGAGCAGTACTTC CVSSLSVRAGGNEQYF
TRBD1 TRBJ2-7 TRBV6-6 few TGTGCCAGCAGTTACTCTGCAGAAGACAGGGGCTACGAGCAGTACTTC CASSYSAEDRGYEQYF
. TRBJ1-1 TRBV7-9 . TGTGCCAGCAGCTTATCGGGACTCAGTACCATGAACACTGAAGCTTTCTTT CASSLSGLSTMNTEAFF
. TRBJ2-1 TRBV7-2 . TGTGCCAGCAGCTTAGTTACGGGGTTGGACGAGCAGTTCTTC CASSLVTGLDEQFF
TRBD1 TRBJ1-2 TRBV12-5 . TGTGCTAGTGGTTTGGTATCCGGGACAGGGTACTTTCCTTATGGCTACACCTTC CASGLVSGTGYFPYGYTF
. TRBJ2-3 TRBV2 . TGTGCCAGCAGTGGAGATCTATTTGGTACGCAGTATTTT CASSGDLFGTQYF
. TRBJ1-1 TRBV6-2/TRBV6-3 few TGTGCCAGCAGTTATGGGACCTCGGACGCTTTCTTT CASSYGTSDAFF
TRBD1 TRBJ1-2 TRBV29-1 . TGCAGCGTCCATCCCCCGGGACAGGGGGTCCAGGGCTACACCTTC CSVHPPGQGVQGYTF
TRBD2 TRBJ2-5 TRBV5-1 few TGCGCCAGCAGCTCGGGGGGGTCAGCTTTTCAAGAGACCCAGTACTTC CASSSGGSAFQETQYF
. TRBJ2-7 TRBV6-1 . TGTGCCAGCAGTGGCGGGACTCCCTACGAGCAGTACTTC CASSGGTPYEQYF
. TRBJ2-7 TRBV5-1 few TGCGCCAGCAGGCCTTACAGCTCCTACGAGCAGTACTTC CASRPYSSYEQYF
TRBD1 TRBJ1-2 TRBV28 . TGTGCCAGCAGCCCCGGACAGGGGCGCCCCATCTATGGCTACACCTTC CASSPGQGRPIYGYTF
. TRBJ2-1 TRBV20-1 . TGCAGTGCTAGGCCCGGGGCCTACAATGAGCAGTTCTTC CSARPGAYNEQFF
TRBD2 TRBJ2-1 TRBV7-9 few TGTGCCAGCAGCTTAGAGTGGGTCGGGCTAGCGGGAGCCAATGAGCAGTTCTTC CASSLEWVGLAGANEQFF
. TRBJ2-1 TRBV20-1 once TGCAGTGCGAGAAACGATTACAATGAGCAGTTCTTC CSARNDYNEQFF
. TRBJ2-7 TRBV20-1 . TGCAGTGCTAGGGGGCAGAGCTACTCCTACGAGCAGTACTTC CSARGQSYSYEQYF
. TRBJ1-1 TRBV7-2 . TGTGCCAGCACCCAAGCTTTCTTT CASTQAFF
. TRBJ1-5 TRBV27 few TGTGCCAGCAGTTTGGAGGCAGGCCTCAATCAGCCCCAGCATTTT CASSLEAGLNQPQHF
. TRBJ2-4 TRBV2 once TGTGCCAGCAGTGAAGCGCTTCTGGGCCGAGAGCAGTACTTC CASSEALLGREQYF
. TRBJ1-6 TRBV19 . TGTGCCAGTTGTGCCCGGGAGCAAAATTCACCCCTCCACTTT CASCAREQNSPLHF
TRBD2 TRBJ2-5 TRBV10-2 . TGCGCCAGCAGTTTCATCCTTCCTAGCGGGGGGAACCAAGAGACCCAGTACTTC CASSFILPSGGNQETQYF
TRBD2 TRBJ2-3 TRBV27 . TGTGCCACCCTGCGTCGGGGAGGGACAGATACGCAGTATTTT CATLRRGGTDTQYF
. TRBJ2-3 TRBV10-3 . TGTGCCATCAGTGAGGGTTACGATACGCAGTATTTT CAISEGYDTQYF